The sequence of this T cell receptor (beta chain) was determined in a study of blood T cell repertoires in COVID-19. Under the authors' procedure: From reference gene primer amplification, estimates of nucleated cell counts were derived. The assay was immunoSEQ multiplex PCR, and TCRdb's table has in-frame clones only and misses some. That table furnishes V, J and clone size, whereas the DNA furnished D and trimming. This sample yields around 180,000 clones, of which approximately 85% are seen a single time; 6.5% to 7.5% belongs to the top ten. Trimming took 4 bases from V and 2 from J, leaving 8 bases between them. CDR1 is SNHLY and CDR2 is FYNNEI in the germline V gene. The CDR3 length is 13 residues.

This chain links TRBV2 with TRBJ1-2; tentative D call: TRBD1 (5 bases). Sequencing was done on a sample of peripheral blood. This receptor was identified in an elderly man with COVID-19, enrolled during active disease. Here the CDR3 DNA reads TGTGCCAGCAGTGTACGGGGGAACTATGGCTACACCTTC. Translated: CASSVRGNYGYTF.